This T cell receptor beta chain was sequenced in a study of blood T cell repertoires in COVID-19. Germline CDR1 LNHDA, CDR2 SQIVND (reference sequence). J gave up 4 bases and V 6 bases, and 3 bases lay outside the gene matches. The CDR3 consists of 13 residues. Some clones are missing from TCRdb's copy, which holds only in-frame ones; the method was immunoSEQ multiplex PCR. The sample carries some 380,000 clones, 85% to 90% recorded once. Sequencing was carried out using peripheral blood. The rearrangement joins TRBV19 to TRBJ1-5; TRBD1 agrees at 7 bases. The TCR comes from a man younger than 30 with active or convalescent COVID-19. CDR3 sequence: CASRLGQNQPQHF. The CDR3, as DNA: TGTGCCAGTAGATTGGGACAGAATCAGCCCCAGCATTTT.